The 9 T cell receptor beta chains presented below share a single source sample, sequenced in a study of shared clonotypes between healthy human individuals. Some clones are missing from TCRdb's copy, which holds only in-frame ones; the method was immunoSEQ multiplex PCR. The sample carries 600,000 to 750,000 clones, about nine tenths recorded once. Sample: memory CD8+ T cells from PBMCs. Subset: CD45RO+ cells pooled with CCR7-negative TemRA cells. Every receptor here comes from a man between 18 and 35 years old in good health. Some clones in this sample may be carry-over from other donors' samples.

The rearrangement uses TRBV4-1 and TRBJ1-1; TRBD1 might be the D (5 bases). V gave up 1 base and J gave up 5 bases, with 17 bases separating them. The CDR3 loop spans 16 amino acids. The V gene's germline CDR1 is MGHRA and CDR2 YSYEKL. Written as DNA, the CDR3 is TGCGCCAGCAGCCAAGGTCCCGGGGGGGGAAGGACTGAAGCTTTCTTT. Protein sequence: CASSQGPGGGRTEAFF.

The chain has TRBV4-1 and TRBJ2-7, with TRBD1 matching 7 bases. The CDR3 is made up of 15 amino acids. V was clipped by 1 base and J by 0 bases; unmatched bases: 3. Germline V CDR1 and CDR2: MGHRA, YSYEKL. The CDR3, as DNA: TGCGCCAGCAGCCAAGGACAGGGCAGCTCCTACGAGCAGTACTTC. Translation gives CASSQGQGSSYEQYF.

This chain links TRBV4-2 with TRBJ1-2, with 9 bases aligning to TRBD1. Germline values: CDR1 LGHNA, CDR2 YNFKEQ. Unmatched junction bases numbered 10, after V lost 10 bases and J lost 7 bases. The CDR3 covers 13 residues. The chain's CDR3 is CATTGTGLSGYTF. CDR3 nucleotides: TGTGCCACTACCGGGACAGGGCTTTCTGGCTACACCTTC.

The chain combines TRBV28 with TRBJ2-7; 14 bases match TRBD2. The V gene end was trimmed by 5 bases and the J gene end by 6 bases; junction bases not matched to a gene: 9. Per germline, CDR1 MDHEN and CDR2 SYDVKM. CDR3 length: 16 residues. The CDR3 bases are TGTGCCAGCAGTCTCCCGGGACTAGCGGGAGTTGGCGAGCAGTACTTC. Its translation is CASSLPGLAGVGEQYF.

V usage is TRBV14 and J usage is TRBJ2-5, with 11 bases that match TRBD1. The CDR3 covers 15 residues. V lost 4 bases and J lost 5; bases outside the gene matches: 6. From germline, CDR1 is SGHDN and CDR2 FVKESK. CDR3 nucleotide sequence: TGTGCCAGCAGCCCCCGGACAGGGGGCCGGGAGACCCAGTACTTC. It translates to CASSPRTGGRETQYF.

V gene TRBV27 combines with J gene TRBJ2-3; TRBD2 is a possible D gene (7 bases). Trimming took off 5 bases at V and 4 bases at J, with 19 bases between the two ends. The CDR3 spans 16 residues. CDR1 is MNHEY, CDR2 SMNVEV, per germline (reference sequence). The CDR3 is CASSPFRGEGPDTQYF. The CDR3 DNA follows: TGTGCCAGCAGTCCCTTTAGGGGGGAGGGACCAGATACGCAGTATTTT.

The chain combines TRBV7-9 with TRBJ2-7; 7 bases agree with TRBD2. J was trimmed by 2 bases and V by 5 bases; bases with no gene match: 12. Germline-derived CDR1 and CDR2 are SEHNR and FQNEAQ (reference sequence). The CDR3 runs to 16 residues. CDR3 DNA sequence: TGTGCCAGCAGCCCCTTCCGGGGGGTGGGAACCTACGAGCAGTACTTC. Amino acid sequence: CASSPFRGVGTYEQYF.

Notes on this clone: The germline gene is not matched at one end of the junction; a read error may be the cause. V gene TRBV25-1 combines with J gene TRBJ2-5, with 8 nucleotides matching TRBD1. Per the germline V gene, CDR1 is MGHDK and CDR2 is SYGVNS. This CDR3 comprises 10 residues. CDR3 in amino acids: CASSGTGLDF. CDR3 nucleotide sequence: TGTGCCAGCAGCGGGACAGGCCTTGACTTC.

The chain employs TRBV9 and TRBJ2-3; 7 bases agree with TRBD2. V dropped 1 base and J dropped 1; count of bases not matched to a gene: 0. This CDR3 is built from 14 residues. CDR1 is SGDLS, CDR2 YYNGEE, per germline. The CDR3 coding sequence is TGTGCCAGCAGCGTACGGGGGGGCACAGATACGCAGTATTTT. It yields the protein CASSVRGGTDTQYF.